Listed below are T cell receptor beta chains from one sample, sequenced in a study of blood T cells in healthy people across ages. TCRdb reprocessed the 5' RACE reads via MiXCR and lists one record per CDR3 protein. The sample has roughly 730,000 distinct CDR3 sequences, more than 55% seen once. Specimen: blood. The origin of the receptors is a middle-aged man in good health. The CDR3 runs from the conserved cysteine through the conserved F or W. A D gene is named only where the DNA matches it firmly. Part of the rows lack a size; the others show once, few, many or a class for expanded clones.

clone_size: -
d_call: -
v_call: TRBV6-1
j_call: TRBJ1-1
cdr3_nt: TGTGCCAGCGAAATGGGGCGCGATGTAACTGAAGCTTTCTTT
cdr3_aa: CASEMGRDVTEAFF

clone_size: -
d_call: -
v_call: TRBV20-1
j_call: TRBJ2-4
cdr3_nt: TGCCCCCTTCAGGGGAAGAGGGCGGCCAAAAGCATTCAGTACTTC
cdr3_aa: CPLQGKRAAKSIQYF

clone_size: -
d_call: TRBD2
v_call: TRBV5-8
j_call: TRBJ2-4
cdr3_nt: TGTGCCAGCAGCTTGGGGACCGGGACTAGCGGAACCCTAGCCAAAAACATTCAGTACTTC
cdr3_aa: CASSLGTGTSGTLAKNIQYF

clone_size: -
d_call: -
v_call: TRBV12-3/TRBV12-4
j_call: TRBJ2-3
cdr3_nt: TGTGCCAGCAGAGACGACACAGATACGCAGTATTTT
cdr3_aa: CASRDDTDTQYF

clone_size: -
d_call: TRBD2
v_call: TRBV18
j_call: TRBJ2-3
cdr3_nt: TGTGCCAGCTCACTGGGACTAGCGGGAGATACGCAGTATTTT
cdr3_aa: CASSLGLAGDTQYF

clone_size: -
d_call: -
v_call: TRBV7-2
j_call: TRBJ1-2
cdr3_nt: TGTGCCAGCAGCTTAGAGGGGACGAGCACCTCTAACTATGGCTACACCTTC
cdr3_aa: CASSLEGTSTSNYGYTF

clone_size: many
d_call: -
v_call: TRBV5-1
j_call: TRBJ2-5
cdr3_nt: TGCGCCACTTCGCCCGACAGCCGAGGGTTTCAAGAGACCCAGTACTTC
cdr3_aa: CATSPDSRGFQETQYF

clone_size: -
d_call: -
v_call: TRBV14
j_call: TRBJ1-2
cdr3_nt: TGTGCCAGCAGCCAAGATCGGAGGTTTAACTATGGCTACACCTTC
cdr3_aa: CASSQDRRFNYGYTF

clone_size: -
d_call: TRBD1
v_call: TRBV20-1
j_call: TRBJ1-5
cdr3_nt: TGCAGTGCTCCCCCCAGGGGGCGCGGAAGCAATCAGCCCCAGCATTTT
cdr3_aa: CSAPPRGRGSNQPQHF

clone_size: few
d_call: TRBD1
v_call: TRBV7-2
j_call: TRBJ2-3
cdr3_nt: TGTGCCAGCAGCTTAAGCCCAGGGGGTAGCACAGATACGCAGTATTTT
cdr3_aa: CASSLSPGGSTDTQYF

clone_size: few
d_call: -
v_call: TRBV20-1
j_call: TRBJ2-5
cdr3_nt: TGCAGTGCTAGGACTACAGGACAAGAGACCCAGTACTTC
cdr3_aa: CSARTTGQETQYF

clone_size: -
d_call: -
v_call: TRBV18
j_call: TRBJ2-3
cdr3_nt: TGTGCCAGCTCACCGCAGATGGGGGATACGCAGTATTTT
cdr3_aa: CASSPQMGDTQYF

clone_size: few
d_call: -
v_call: TRBV6-2/TRBV6-3
j_call: TRBJ2-1
cdr3_nt: TGTGCCAGCAGTTACTCAGGGGAGTCGGCTGTATATGAGCAGTTCTTC
cdr3_aa: CASSYSGESAVYEQFF

clone_size: -
d_call: -
v_call: TRBV3-1
j_call: TRBJ1-2
cdr3_nt: TGTGCCAGCAGCCAGCAGGCGGGCCAGGCTGGCTACACCTTC
cdr3_aa: CASSQQAGQAGYTF

clone_size: -
d_call: TRBD1
v_call: TRBV7-2
j_call: TRBJ2-7
cdr3_nt: TGTGCCAGCAGCCTGCGACAGGGATGGAACTACGAGCAGTACTTC
cdr3_aa: CASSLRQGWNYEQYF

clone_size: few
d_call: TRBD1
v_call: TRBV24-1
j_call: TRBJ2-5
cdr3_nt: TGTGCCACCAGTGATCCACAGGGGGCGGGTGAGACCCAGTACTTC
cdr3_aa: CATSDPQGAGETQYF

clone_size: -
d_call: -
v_call: TRBV3-1
j_call: TRBJ1-2
cdr3_nt: TGTGCCGGCAGCCAAGAACACAGTGGGATCTATGGCTACACCTTC
cdr3_aa: CAGSQEHSGIYGYTF

clone_size: -
d_call: -
v_call: TRBV28
j_call: TRBJ1-2
cdr3_nt: TGTGCCAGCAGTCGGATCGATCGCGGCTACACCTTC
cdr3_aa: CASSRIDRGYTF

clone_size: -
d_call: -
v_call: TRBV6-5
j_call: TRBJ1-1
cdr3_nt: TGTGCCAGCAGTAACCCTCTAACTTCGGAAGCTTTCTTT
cdr3_aa: CASSNPLTSEAFF

clone_size: -
d_call: -
v_call: TRBV6-6
j_call: TRBJ2-3
cdr3_nt: TGTGCCAGCAGCCAACAAGCCCCCAATACGCAGTATTTT
cdr3_aa: CASSQQAPNTQYF

clone_size: -
d_call: -
v_call: TRBV9
j_call: TRBJ2-7
cdr3_nt: TGTGCCAGCAGCGAAAACTTAGGAAGCCGCCGCTACGAGCAGTACTTC
cdr3_aa: CASSENLGSRRYEQYF

clone_size: -
d_call: TRBD2
v_call: TRBV9
j_call: TRBJ2-2
cdr3_nt: TGTGCCAGCAGCTTTAGCGGGGGGGCCTTAAACACCGGGGAGCTGTTTTTT
cdr3_aa: CASSFSGGALNTGELFF

clone_size: -
d_call: -
v_call: TRBV7-8
j_call: TRBJ2-5
cdr3_nt: TGTGCCACAGGGGCCCGGGACACTCAAGAGACCCAGTACTTC
cdr3_aa: CATGARDTQETQYF

clone_size: few
d_call: TRBD1
v_call: TRBV5-5
j_call: TRBJ2-6
cdr3_nt: TGTGCCAGCAGCTTGAAAGGGACAGGGACCTCTGGGGCCAACGTCCTGACTTTC
cdr3_aa: CASSLKGTGTSGANVLTF

clone_size: few
d_call: -
v_call: TRBV20-1
j_call: TRBJ2-5
cdr3_nt: TGCAGTGCTAGAGATCCCGTATCTAGCGTGTCATTGCTAGAGACCCAGTACTTC
cdr3_aa: CSARDPVSSVSLLETQYF

clone_size: -
d_call: -
v_call: TRBV9
j_call: TRBJ2-3
cdr3_nt: TGTGCCAGCAGCGAGACAGCTAGCACAGATACGCAGTATTTT
cdr3_aa: CASSETASTDTQYF

clone_size: -
d_call: -
v_call: TRBV30
j_call: TRBJ1-1
cdr3_nt: TGTGCCTGGAGTGTACAGGAGAACACTGAAGCTTTCTTT
cdr3_aa: CAWSVQENTEAFF

clone_size: -
d_call: TRBD1
v_call: TRBV5-6
j_call: TRBJ2-5
cdr3_nt: TGTGCCAGCAGATACAGGGGGCGGTCGATGTACCAAGAGACCCAGTACTTC
cdr3_aa: CASRYRGRSMYQETQYF

clone_size: few
d_call: TRBD2
v_call: TRBV3-1
j_call: TRBJ2-1
cdr3_nt: TGTGCCAGCAGCCAAGTGTTGGGCGGGAGGGTCTCCTACAATGAGCAGTTCTTC
cdr3_aa: CASSQVLGGRVSYNEQFF

clone_size: -
d_call: -
v_call: TRBV7-2
j_call: TRBJ1-2
cdr3_nt: TGTGCCAGCAGCGTAGCCATTAACTATGGCTACACCTTC
cdr3_aa: CASSVAINYGYTF

clone_size: few
d_call: TRBD1
v_call: TRBV9
j_call: TRBJ1-1
cdr3_nt: TGTGCCAGCAGCGCCGACAGGGTGAACACTGAAGCTTTCTTT
cdr3_aa: CASSADRVNTEAFF

clone_size: -
d_call: -
v_call: TRBV21-1
j_call: TRBJ2-7
cdr3_nt: TGTGCCAGCAGCAGATCCGGGACACCCTCCTCCTACGAGCAGTACTTC
cdr3_aa: CASSRSGTPSSYEQYF

clone_size: few
d_call: -
v_call: TRBV6-5
j_call: TRBJ2-4
cdr3_nt: TGTGCCAGCAGAAGGGACACAGCCAAAAACATTCAGTACTTC
cdr3_aa: CASRRDTAKNIQYF

clone_size: once
d_call: -
v_call: TRBV5-1
j_call: TRBJ2-7
cdr3_nt: TGCGCCAGCAGCTTGGGGACAGAATACGGTCGCTCAAACGAGCAGTACTTC
cdr3_aa: CASSLGTEYGRSNEQYF

clone_size: -
d_call: TRBD2
v_call: TRBV3-1
j_call: TRBJ2-1
cdr3_nt: TGTGCCAGCAGCCCATCAACTAGCGGGTACTACAATGAGCAGTTCTTC
cdr3_aa: CASSPSTSGYYNEQFF

clone_size: once
d_call: -
v_call: TRBV5-1
j_call: TRBJ1-4
cdr3_nt: TGCGCCAGCAGCTTTCGAGGGACTAATGAAAAACTGTTTTTT
cdr3_aa: CASSFRGTNEKLFF

clone_size: -
d_call: -
v_call: TRBV11-2
j_call: TRBJ1-6
cdr3_nt: TGTGCCAGCAGCTTACCGGGGGACAATTCACCCCTCCACTTT
cdr3_aa: CASSLPGDNSPLHF

clone_size: -
d_call: -
v_call: TRBV29-1
j_call: TRBJ2-3
cdr3_nt: TGCAGCGTTGGAGCCCCTATGAGCGCCTACTCAGATACGCAGTATTTT
cdr3_aa: CSVGAPMSAYSDTQYF

clone_size: few
d_call: -
v_call: TRBV6-5
j_call: TRBJ2-5
cdr3_nt: TGTGCCAGCAGGGCAACAGGTTCGGAGTACTTC
cdr3_aa: CASRATGSEYF

clone_size: -
d_call: -
v_call: TRBV2
j_call: TRBJ2-3
cdr3_nt: TGTGCCAGCAGTAACGTCCCGAGGGGAACGGGCACAGATACGCAGTATTTT
cdr3_aa: CASSNVPRGTGTDTQYF

clone_size: many
d_call: -
v_call: TRBV21-1
j_call: TRBJ2-7
cdr3_nt: TGTGCCTCCCCCCTCCGGGACAGGCCAGACGAGGGCTACTACGAGCAGTACTTC
cdr3_aa: CASPLRDRPDEGYYEQYF

clone_size: -
d_call: -
v_call: TRBV6-2/TRBV6-3
j_call: TRBJ2-3
cdr3_nt: TGTGCCAGCAGTGTCGTAAGGGATACGCAGTATTTT
cdr3_aa: CASSVVRDTQYF

clone_size: -
d_call: TRBD2
v_call: TRBV7-6
j_call: TRBJ2-7
cdr3_nt: TGTGCCAGCAGCTCGGCTAGCGGGAGTTACGAGCAGTACTTC
cdr3_aa: CASSSASGSYEQYF

clone_size: many
d_call: TRBD2
v_call: TRBV5-6
j_call: TRBJ2-1
cdr3_nt: TGTGCCAGCAGCTTGAGGTTTTTTCGGGAGGATTCGAGGAGGGAACTTGACCCCTACAATGAGCAGTTCTTC
cdr3_aa: CASSLRFFREDSRRELDPYNEQFF

clone_size: -
d_call: TRBD1
v_call: TRBV11-1
j_call: TRBJ2-5
cdr3_nt: TGTGCCAGCAGCTCGGGACAGGGTGTCAAGACCCAGTACTTC
cdr3_aa: CASSSGQGVKTQYF

clone_size: few
d_call: TRBD1
v_call: TRBV5-1
j_call: TRBJ2-1
cdr3_nt: TGCGCCAGCAGTCGTGAACCCGGGACAGGGGCCGTTGAGCAGTTCTTC
cdr3_aa: CASSREPGTGAVEQFF

clone_size: -
d_call: -
v_call: TRBV7-8
j_call: TRBJ2-7
cdr3_nt: TGTGCCAGCAGCTGGGGGATGAGTGGGTCCTCCTACGAGCAGTACTTC
cdr3_aa: CASSWGMSGSSYEQYF

clone_size: -
d_call: TRBD2
v_call: TRBV7-3
j_call: TRBJ2-3
cdr3_nt: TGTGCCAGCAGCTCCCAGCGGGGGAGCACAGATACGCAGTATTTT
cdr3_aa: CASSSQRGSTDTQYF